This TCR beta chain originates from a study of blood T cell repertoires in COVID-19. Ages ranged from roughly 18 to 100 years, with residence in around 24 US areas. The CDR3 totals 13 residues. Trimming removed 6 bases at V and 7 bases at J, with 12 bases between. Germline assignment: CDR1 MNHEY and CDR2 SVGEGT. As handled by the study authors: How many nucleated cells were present was estimated from reference gene primer amplification. Produced via immunoSEQ multiplex PCR; TCRdb's table is partial and in-frame only. V, J and clone size derive from that table, while D and trimming were established from the DNA sequence. The sample holds approximately 200,000 clones, around 89% seen once.

Source material: PBMCs or T cells enriched from blood (not recorded which). The TCR sequence derives from a man aged 25-45 years who had recovered from COVID-19. V usage is TRBV6-2 or TRBV6-3 and J usage is TRBJ1-4; D not resolved. In DNA form, the CDR3 reads TGTGCCAGCAGCCATACTTTTGGTGAAAAACTGTTTTTT. The encoded protein is CASSHTFGEKLFF.